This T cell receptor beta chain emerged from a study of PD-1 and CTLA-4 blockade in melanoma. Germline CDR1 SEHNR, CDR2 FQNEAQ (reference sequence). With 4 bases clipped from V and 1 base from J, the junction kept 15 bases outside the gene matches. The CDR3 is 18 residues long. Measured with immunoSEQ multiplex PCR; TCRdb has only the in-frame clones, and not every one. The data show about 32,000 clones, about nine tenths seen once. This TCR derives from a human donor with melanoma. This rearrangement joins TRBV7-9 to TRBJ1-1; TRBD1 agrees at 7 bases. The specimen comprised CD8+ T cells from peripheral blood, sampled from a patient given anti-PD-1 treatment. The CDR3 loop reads CASSSAVLQGGKNTEAFF. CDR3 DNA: TGTGCCAGCAGCTCGGCAGTACTGCAGGGGGGGAAGAACACTGAAGCTTTCTTT.